This record concerns one TCR beta chain sequence. This clonotype has ten or more counts. What antigen it recognizes has not been identified. Within one base of it there is no much larger clone, and no base qualities were kept. This sample was taken from a study of regulatory T cells in long-lasting Graves disease (dated by TCRdb to the early 2020s). In terms of the full investigation: In the newly diagnosed Graves' disease group, patients had been taking antithyroid drugs for less than 3 months. A total of about 33 samples underwent TCR sequencing, from around 13 patients with persistent Graves' disease and 20 or so patients with newly diagnosed Graves' disease. The study was conducted in China and was registered as a clinical trial. Persistent Graves' disease patients were compared with newly diagnosed Graves' disease patients by peripheral blood TCR sequencing and RNA sequencing.

The library relied on multiplex PCR. Data came from an Illumina HiSeq 4000. CDR3 regions were amplified by Arm-PCR with iRepertoire HTBI primers to construct TCR beta libraries. Before sequencing, the PCR products underwent gel purification. In the original analysis: A total of under 80 TRBV and 14 TRBJ segments were identified across samples and were used for gene usage analysis of CDR3 amino acid clonotypes. COPE and FqMerger were used to merge the filtered high-quality paired reads into contigs. BLAST was used to align contigs to IMGT TRBV, TRBD and TRBJ reference genes, with CDR3 defined following IMGT. Any clonotype with a frequency above 0.1% was counted as a highly expanded clone. Shannon entropy served as the measure of repertoire diversity, while the Gini coefficient captured V-J evenness. Public clonotypes were defined as clonotypes shared by more than one individual. In TCRdb, the public reads were trimmed at Q25 with fastp and aligned with MiXCR, with productive beta chains retained. Duplicate CDR3 protein sequences are folded into a single record with the most common DNA and genes. It is TCRdb's table, rather than the study itself, that gives the V and J calls and clone size. The table for this sample lists approximately 300,000 distinct CDR3 sequences; 18% of them were counted only once. The top ten hold less than 45% of the sample.

What this sample's time point label stands for: newly diagnosed GD, antithyroid drugs for less than 3 months. For both TCR sequencing and RNA sequencing, RNA was extracted from PBMCs in TRIzol. Graves' disease was diagnosed according to American Thyroid Association guidelines. Patients were recruited from an endocrinology department in Xi'an, China. From each patient, around 9 milliliters of peripheral blood was collected into an EDTA anticoagulant tube. Ficoll Paque Plus density gradient separation was used to isolate PBMCs, and no further T cell sorting was done. An Agilent 2100 Bioanalyzer and agarose gel were used to check RNA quality, and a NanoDrop 2000 was used to measure RNA concentration. The CDR3 measures 12 amino acids from cysteine to phenylalanine. Only the CDR3 DNA stays, 36 bases, in frame from base 1. V gives up 1 base and J gives up 7 bases, and the segment between their germline ends measures 7 bases. CDR1 and CDR2, looked up from the germline V gene, are SGHTA and FQGNSA.

Overall study outcomes, separate from this receptor: TRBV28, TRBJ1-2 and TRBJ2-5 were preferentially used in persistent disease, while TRBV20-1 and TRBJ2-1 were favored in newly diagnosed disease. The small sample size was acknowledged by the authors as a limitation that may reduce accuracy. Only the TCR beta chain was sequenced and analyzed. Patients with persistent disease shared more public clonotypes (about 2,900) than newly diagnosed patients did (966). Peripheral blood alone was examined, since thyroid tissue, which constituted the primary lesion, could not be accessed. Persistent Graves' disease patients showed lower TCR Shannon entropy and fewer highly expanded clones than newly diagnosed patients, suggesting clonal expansion.

The specimen was peripheral blood mononuclear cells (PBMCs), collected at new diagnosis, from a patient treated with antithyroid drugs. The sequence links TRBV7-2 to TRBJ2-5; the D gene is unclear. This sequence was found in a female donor with Graves disease. The nucleotide sequence is TGTGCCAGCAGCTTAGTTGGTCGGACCCAGTACTTC. The encoded protein is CASSLVGRTQYF.